The 11 T cell receptor beta chains given below trace back to one sample, sequenced in a study of blood T cell repertoires in COVID-19. The protocol was immunoSEQ multiplex PCR, while the TCRdb copy is restricted to in-frame clones and leaves out a portion. The sample yields about 190,000 clones, 80% to 90% seen once. The specimen was peripheral blood. These receptors were obtained from a man younger than 45 with acute or convalescent COVID-19.

The V gene is TRBV9, the J gene TRBJ1-2, with 7 bases identical to TRBD1. V dropped 0 bases and J dropped 6; count of bases not matched to a gene: 11. The germline CDR1 and CDR2 sequences are SGDLS and YYNGEE. This CDR3 comprises 16 residues. This CDR3 reads CASSVEGGFSRDGYTF. CDR3 coding DNA: TGTGCCAGCAGCGTAGAAGGGGGCTTTAGCCGGGATGGCTACACCTTC.

V and J are TRBV7-2 and TRBJ1-6; 9 nucleotides line up with TRBD1. This CDR3 spans 14 amino acids. V dropped 5 bases and J dropped 13; count of bases not matched to a gene: 9. Germline V gene lookup returns CDR1 SGHTA and CDR2 FQGNSA. The CDR3 nucleotides are TGTGCCAGCAGCGGAGGGACAGGGTCTTTGCCCCTCCACTTT. It codes for CASSGGTGSLPLHF.

CDR3 in DNA: TGTGCCAGCAGCGACCCTGGTCTAGCGGGACGGGTTACGCAGTATTTT. Translating gives CASSDPGLAGRVTQYF. The V gene is TRBV7-8, the J gene TRBJ2-3; 9 nucleotides line up with TRBD2. Germline V gene sequence: CDR1 SGHVS, CDR2 FQNEAQ. The CDR3 consists of 16 residues. V lost 5 bases, J lost 8 bases, and 14 bases stayed unmatched.

CDR3 sequence (DNA): TGCGCCAGCAGCCAGGACAGGGTGGGGATATATAATTCACCCCTCCACTTT. This gives the protein CASSQDRVGIYNSPLHF. The chain is built from TRBV4-1 and TRBJ1-6, with 8 bases fitting TRBD1. The germline V gene encodes CDR1 MGHRA and CDR2 YSYEKL. This CDR3 has 17 amino acids. The ends lost 3 bases at V and 4 bases at J; junction bases unmatched: 8.

The rearrangement uses TRBV30 and TRBJ1-2, with D possibly TRBD1 on 5 matching bases. V was shortened by 2 bases and J by 8 bases, with 21 bases between the two germline ends. Germline CDR1 and CDR2: GTSNPN and SVGIG (reference sequence). The CDR3 loop spans 15 amino acids. The CDR3 loop reads CAWSQGVRAGEGYTF. The CDR3 DNA is TGTGCCTGGAGTCAGGGCGTCAGGGCGGGGGAGGGCTACACCTTC.

The chain employs TRBV29-1 and TRBJ1-2; 10 nucleotides line up with TRBD1. V shed 4 bases and J 5 bases; nucleotides not matched to a gene: 7. The CDR3 extends over 14 amino acids. Per the germline V gene, CDR1 is SQVTM and CDR2 is ANQGSEA. The CDR3 reads CSVGGQGDRYGYTF. Here the CDR3 DNA reads TGCAGCGTTGGAGGACAGGGGGATCGGTATGGCTACACCTTC.

In this sample, this clone turned up once. V and J are TRBV19 and TRBJ1-5; possible D gene TRBD1, 5 bases. CDR3 length equals 19 residues. V was shortened by 6 bases and J by 0 bases, with 24 bases between the two germline ends. CDR1 LNHDA and CDR2 SQIVND come from the germline V gene (reference sequence). Here the CDR3 reads CASSRRGSSRGYSNQPQHF. The CDR3 DNA reads TGTGCCAGTAGCCGACGGGGGAGCAGCCGGGGATATAGCAATCAGCCCCAGCATTTT.

The CDR3 is CASTLPEGNIQYF. The CDR3 nucleotides read TGTGCCAGTACCCTACCCGAGGGAAACATTCAGTACTTC. The chain recombines TRBV19 with TRBJ2-4; D possibly corresponds to TRBD2 (5 bases). Germline assignment: CDR1 LNHDA and CDR2 SQIVND (reference sequence). Trimming took off 7 bases at V and 6 bases at J, with 13 bases between the two ends. The CDR3 has 13 amino acids.

The V call is TRBV5-1, the J call TRBJ1-5, with D possibly TRBD1 on 5 matching bases. V dropped 4 bases and J dropped 3 bases, with 17 bases sitting between them. This CDR3 is 16 amino acids long. Germline V lookup: CDR1 SGHRS, CDR2 YFSETQ. The CDR3 loop is CASSLLGGASNQPQHF. CDR3 DNA sequence: TGCGCCAGCAGCCTCCTGGGAGGGGCCTCCAATCAGCCCCAGCATTTT.

The chain combines TRBV18 with TRBJ2-7; 7 nucleotides line up with TRBD2. V lost 3 bases and J lost 0; bases outside the gene matches: 8. The length of the CDR3 is 16 residues. Germline V gives CDR1 KGHSH, CDR2 LQKENI. CDR3 DNA: TGTGCCAGCTCACCGATGGGACTACCAAACTCCTACGAGCAGTACTTC. Protein sequence: CASSPMGLPNSYEQYF.

This rearrangement joins TRBV6-5 to TRBJ1-1; perhaps TRBD1 as D (6 bases). V shed 5 bases and J shed 0 bases, with 10 bases lying between them. This CDR3 is built from 14 residues. CDR1 and CDR2 (germline): MNHEY, SVGAGI. The CDR3, as DNA: TGTGCCAGCAGTACCGGGACAATGAACACTGAAGCTTTCTTT. Amino acids: CASSTGTMNTEAFF.